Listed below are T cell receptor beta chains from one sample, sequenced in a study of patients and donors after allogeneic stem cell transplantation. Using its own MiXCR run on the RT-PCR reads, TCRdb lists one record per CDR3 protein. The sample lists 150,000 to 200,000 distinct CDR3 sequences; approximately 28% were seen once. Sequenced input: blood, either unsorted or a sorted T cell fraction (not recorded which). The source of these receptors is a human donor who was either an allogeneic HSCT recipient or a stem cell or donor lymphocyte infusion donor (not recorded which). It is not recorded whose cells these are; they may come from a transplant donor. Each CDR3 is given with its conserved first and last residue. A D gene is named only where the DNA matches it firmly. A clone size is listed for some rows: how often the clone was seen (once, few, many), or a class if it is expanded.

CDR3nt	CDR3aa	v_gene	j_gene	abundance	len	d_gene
TGTGCCAGCAGCCCAGGGGCCAATCAGCCCCAGCATTTT	CASSPGANQPQHF	TRBV12-3/TRBV12-4	TRBJ1-5	.	13	.
TGCAGTCTACCGGGACACCTCTCCTACGAGCAGTACTTC	CSLPGHLSYEQYF	TRBV20-1	TRBJ2-7	few	13	.
TGTGCCAGCAGCTTAGGCCGGCCAAGAGATACGCAGTATTTT	CASSLGRPRDTQYF	TRBV11-2	TRBJ2-3	few	14	.
TGTGCCAGCAGCCCTTGGGAGGTGTGGGATAACTATGGCTACACCTTC	CASSPWEVWDNYGYTF	TRBV9	TRBJ1-2	few	16	.
TGCGCCAGCAGTCCGCAGAGGGGCCGGAACACTGAAGCTTTCTTT	CASSPQRGRNTEAFF	TRBV5-1	TRBJ1-1	many	15	.
TGCAGTGCTAGGGGTTTAAATGAAAAACTGTTTTTT	CSARGLNEKLFF	TRBV20-1	TRBJ1-4	few	12	.
TGTGCCAGCAGCGTACAGGGGTATGGTGAGCAGTTCTTC	CASSVQGYGEQFF	TRBV6-2/TRBV6-3	TRBJ2-1	few	13	TRBD1
TGTGCCAGCAGCCGACAGGGCTTTTTTGGAAACACCATATATTTT	CASSRQGFFGNTIYF	TRBV6-5	TRBJ1-3	few	15	TRBD1
TGTGCCAGCAGCTCCTTTACTCCCGACCAGGGGCAGAGGAACTATGGCTACACCTTC	CASSSFTPDQGQRNYGYTF	TRBV11-2	TRBJ1-2	.	19	.
TGCAGCGTTGCCCCCCGACAGGGGGCCTACGAGCAGTACTTC	CSVAPRQGAYEQYF	TRBV29-1	TRBJ2-7	few	14	TRBD1
TGTGCCAGCAGTTTATATACAGGGTCGGGAGAAACTGAAGCTTTCTTT	CASSLYTGSGETEAFF	TRBV12-3/TRBV12-4	TRBJ1-1	many	16	.
TGCAGTGCTGGACCCGGGACAGGGGGGGACGAGCAGTACTTC	CSAGPGTGGDEQYF	TRBV20-1	TRBJ2-7	few	14	TRBD1
TGTGCCAGCAGCTTCAGACAGGGCCTCGGCTATGGCTACACCTTC	CASSFRQGLGYGYTF	TRBV7-8	TRBJ1-2	.	15	TRBD1
TGTGCCAGCAGCATTGGACATGTAGGGTCCTACGAGCAGTACTTC	CASSIGHVGSYEQYF	TRBV11-3	TRBJ2-7	few	15	.
TGTGCCAGCAGCCAAGGGTCCCTCCACAGGGTGATCACTGAAGCTTTCTTT	CASSQGSLHRVITEAFF	TRBV3-1	TRBJ1-1	.	17	.
TGTGCCAGCAGTTTATTACCGCCCGCGACAGGGTACGGCTACACCTTC	CASSLLPPATGYGYTF	TRBV27	TRBJ1-2	.	16	TRBD1
TGCAGTGCTAGAGCCCCGTTGAGTCCGGGACGGCTCCTGAACACTGAAGCTTTCTTT	CSARAPLSPGRLLNTEAFF	TRBV20-1	TRBJ1-1	few	19	.
TGTGCCATCAGGGAACAGGGGAAGAACACTGAAGCTTTCTTT	CAIREQGKNTEAFF	TRBV10-3	TRBJ1-1	few	14	TRBD1
TGCGCCAGCAGCCAAGCCCCTCCCCTACAGGGCTCCTTCTACGAGCAGTACTTC	CASSQAPPLQGSFYEQYF	TRBV4-3	TRBJ2-7	.	18	.
TGTGCCAGCAGCCTTGACTCCTCTGGGGCCAACGTCCTGACTTTC	CASSLDSSGANVLTF	TRBV6-5	TRBJ2-6	.	15	.
TGTGCCAGCAGTTATGGGACAGGGGAAGAGACCCAGTACTTC	CASSYGTGEETQYF	TRBV6-5	TRBJ2-5	few	14	TRBD1
TGCGCCAGCAGCTCAGGGGCAGATACGCAGTATTTT	CASSSGADTQYF	TRBV5-1	TRBJ2-3	.	12	.
TGCGCCAGCAGCCAAGATCCGCCAGGGGGCTTGCAAGAGACCCAGTACTTC	CASSQDPPGGLQETQYF	TRBV4-3	TRBJ2-5	.	17	TRBD1
TGTGCCAGCAGTTTGCTGGGACAGGGAGGGGAGCAGTACTTC	CASSLLGQGGEQYF	TRBV12-3/TRBV12-4	TRBJ2-7	.	14	TRBD1
TGCAGTGCTCCCCCCTCACCGGGCAGCACAGATACGCAGTATTTT	CSAPPSPGSTDTQYF	TRBV20-1	TRBJ2-3	few	15	.
TGTGCCAGCAGCGTAGCGGGAGGCGCCCGAGAGACCCAGTACTTC	CASSVAGGARETQYF	TRBV9	TRBJ2-5	.	15	TRBD2
TGCGCCAGCAGCTCCCCGACAGGGAGCTCCGATAATTCACCCCTCCACTTT	CASSSPTGSSDNSPLHF	TRBV5-1	TRBJ1-6	.	17	TRBD1
TGTGCCATCAGTGAGTCGGTGGGAAGGGGTTCCTACAATGAGCAGTTCTTC	CAISESVGRGSYNEQFF	TRBV10-3	TRBJ2-1	few	17	.
TGTGCCAGCAGCGCCCCCCTGCACAATGAGCAGTTCTTC	CASSAPLHNEQFF	TRBV9	TRBJ2-1	.	13	.
TGTGCCAGCAGCTTCGGCGGTCTGCTCTCCGGGGAGCTGTTTTTT	CASSFGGLLSGELFF	TRBV7-6	TRBJ2-2	.	15	.
TGTGCCAGCAGTTTCTTGCTACAGCGAAATCCAGATCAGCCCCAGCATTTT	CASSFLLQRNPDQPQHF	TRBV12-3/TRBV12-4	TRBJ1-5	few	17	.
TGTGCCAGCAGTTATGGTACTGGAAACACCATATATTTT	CASSYGTGNTIYF	TRBV12-3/TRBV12-4	TRBJ1-3	many	13	.
TGCAGCGCCGAGGGGCGGAATGTTAAAGCTTTCTTT	CSAEGRNVKAFF	TRBV29-1	TRBJ1-1	.	12	.
TGTGCCAGCAGTCGAGCGGGCCGGTCCTACAATGAGCAGTTCTTC	CASSRAGRSYNEQFF	TRBV6-6	TRBJ2-1	.	15	.
TGTGCCAGCAGCTTAGTGGGGTCGTCGGAATGGGTGAACACTGAAGCTTTCTTT	CASSLVGSSEWVNTEAFF	TRBV7-9	TRBJ1-1	few	18	.
TGTGCCAGCAGCCTCCTAGACAGGAACACCGGGGAGCTGTTTTTT	CASSLLDRNTGELFF	TRBV7-9	TRBJ2-2	.	15	.
TGTGCCAGCACCTTACCCCAAGAGACCCAGTACTTC	CASTLPQETQYF	TRBV6-6	TRBJ2-5	.	12	.
TGTGCCAGCAAAAAAAAACTAGCGGGAGTAGGTTCCTACAATGAGCAGTTCTTC	CASKKKLAGVGSYNEQFF	TRBV12-3/TRBV12-4	TRBJ2-1	.	18	TRBD2
TGTGCCAGCAGCCGTCACCGGACTAGCCCCCACGAGCAGTACTTC	CASSRHRTSPHEQYF	TRBV6-2/TRBV6-3	TRBJ2-7	few	15	TRBD2
TGTGCCAGCAGCCAAAGCGGCAGGTCGCCTACCATATATTTT	CASSQSGRSPTIYF	TRBV3-1	TRBJ1-3	few	14	.
TGCGCCAGCAGCCAAAGTGGGTTTAGCAATCAGCCCCAGCATTTT	CASSQSGFSNQPQHF	TRBV4-3	TRBJ1-5	few	15	.
TGCAGTGCTACGACCGAAAAACTGTTTTTT	CSATTEKLFF	TRBV20-1	TRBJ1-4	many	10	.
TGTGCCAGCAGCGTAGAGCCTAGAGTCACCGGGGAGCTGTTTTTT	CASSVEPRVTGELFF	TRBV9	TRBJ2-2	.	15	.
TGTGCCAGCAGCTTATCAACAATAAAAGCAGATACGCAGTATTTT	CASSLSTIKADTQYF	TRBV7-8	TRBJ2-3	once	15	.
TGTGCCAGCAGCTTTTGGGCAAGCAATCAGCCCCAGCATTTT	CASSFWASNQPQHF	TRBV5-5	TRBJ1-5	few	14	.
TGTGCCAGCGTTATAGTAGCGGGGGAGACCCAGTACTTC	CASVIVAGETQYF	TRBV2	TRBJ2-5	.	13	TRBD2
TGTGCCAGCAGCGTAGCAGGGGTGCGCTCACCCCTCCACTTT	CASSVAGVRSPLHF	TRBV9	TRBJ1-6	many	14	.
TGTGCCAGCAGACCTAGCGGGAGGTCCCAGTACTTC	CASRPSGRSQYF	TRBV28	TRBJ2-5	once	12	TRBD2
TGTGCCAGCAGCGCAACGACTAGGGAGACCCAGTACTTC	CASSATTRETQYF	TRBV7-3	TRBJ2-5	.	13	.
TGTGCCAGCAGTGAGGGGGAAGGAGAGACCCAGTACTTC	CASSEGEGETQYF	TRBV6-4	TRBJ2-5	few	13	.
TGTGCAAGTCGCCCGCCGGGATCCGATCAGCCCCAGCATTTT	CASRPPGSDQPQHF	TRBV12-2	TRBJ1-5	.	14	.
TGCGCCAGCAGCCAAGAGGTAGCGGGGTACAATGAGCAGTTCTTC	CASSQEVAGYNEQFF	TRBV4-3	TRBJ2-1	.	15	TRBD2
TGTGCCAGCAGCTTAGCGCGTCTCTGGGACCTGAGGGATCGCTACACCTTC	CASSLARLWDLRDRYTF	TRBV7-2	TRBJ1-2	few	17	.
TGCAGTGCTCCAGTGTCATTATGGGATCCCTACAATGAGCAGTTCTTC	CSAPVSLWDPYNEQFF	TRBV20-1	TRBJ2-1	few	16	.
TGTGCCAGCAGCCCCTTAACCTCGGGAGGGGCCAACGTCCTGACTTTC	CASSPLTSGGANVLTF	TRBV7-2	TRBJ2-6	.	16	.
TGTGCCAGCAGCGGACAGGGGCGCTATGGCTACACCTTC	CASSGQGRYGYTF	TRBV6-2/TRBV6-3	TRBJ1-2	few	13	TRBD1
TGTGCCAGCAGTTTTTCTCAGGGGCGGGCCGAGCAGTACTTC	CASSFSQGRAEQYF	TRBV12-3/TRBV12-4	TRBJ2-7	once	14	.
TGCAGCGTTGAAGAGGGGGCAAGGCACCAGTTCTTC	CSVEEGARHQFF	TRBV29-1	TRBJ2-1	.	12	.
TGTGCCAGCAGCTTATGGCCCGCAACTAATGAAAAACTGTTTTTT	CASSLWPATNEKLFF	TRBV7-6	TRBJ1-4	many	15	.